This T cell receptor (beta chain) was captured by sequencing in a study of T cells after yellow fever vaccination. This clonotype was seen many times. Its antigen is not known. Findings of the study overall: Post-booster repertoires contained most primary-vaccination clones again (96% CD4, approximately 88% CD8). The secondary response was weaker, and its peak arrived faster, on day 5 versus 15.

The CDR3 extends over 15 amino acids. The ends were cut back, 0 bases at V and 1 base at J, with 9 bases in the middle. CDR1 is SGHRS, CDR2 YFSETQ, per germline. Synthesis of TCR cDNA relied on 5'RACE template switching, which attached a universal primer site and UMIs. MiXCR, applied by TCRdb to the 5' RACE reads, yields one record per CDR3 protein. Seen here are 110,000 or so distinct CDR3 sequences, roughly 7.2% observed once, and the top ten hold 2.5% to 3%. Sequencing used CD4+ T cells sorted from PBMCs, obtained about 49 days after the first yellow fever vaccination. The V gene is TRBV5-1, the J gene TRBJ2-3, with no clear D. The sequence came from a young man who received the YFV17D yellow fever vaccine. CDR3 DNA: TGCGCCAGCAGCTTGGGCGGTCTCGGCACAGATACGCAGTATTTT. Amino acids: CASSLGGLGTDTQYF.